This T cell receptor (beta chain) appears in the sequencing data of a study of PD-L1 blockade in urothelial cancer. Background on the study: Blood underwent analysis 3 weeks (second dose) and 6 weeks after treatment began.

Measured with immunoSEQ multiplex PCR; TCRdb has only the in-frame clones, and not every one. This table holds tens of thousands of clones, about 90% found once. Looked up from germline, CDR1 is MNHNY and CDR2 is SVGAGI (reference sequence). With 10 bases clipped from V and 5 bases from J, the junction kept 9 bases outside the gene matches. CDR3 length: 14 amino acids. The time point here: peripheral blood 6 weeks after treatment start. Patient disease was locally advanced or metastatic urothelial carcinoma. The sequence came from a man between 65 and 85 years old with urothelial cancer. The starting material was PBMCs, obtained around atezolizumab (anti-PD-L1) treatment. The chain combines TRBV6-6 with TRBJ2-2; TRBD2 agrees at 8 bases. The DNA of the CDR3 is TGTGCCACCCGGCGGGAGGCCCGGACCGGGGAGCTGTTTTTT. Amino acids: CATRREARTGELFF.